This is a list of T cell receptor beta chains from one sample in a study of T cell repertoires in aging, cancer and after chemotherapy. In TCRdb, the multiplex PCR reads were re-called with MiXCR into one record per CDR3 protein. The sample has some 3,600 distinct CDR3 sequences; approximately 30% are singletons. Input material: blood. Source of these receptors: a human donor with a solid tumor. CDR3s include the opening cysteine and the closing phenylalanine or tryptophan. Each record gives: CDR3 DNA, CDR3 protein, clone size, J gene, V gene, D gene. A D gene is named only where the DNA matches it firmly. The listing skips clone size in some rows; elsewhere it reads once, few, many or a size class.

DNA: TGTGCCAGCAGTTCCCGGACAGGGGGGGGCGGGGAGCTGTTTTTT; CDR3: CASSSRTGGGGELFF; size: few; J: TRBJ2-2; V: TRBV27; D: TRBD1
DNA: TGCAGTGTTCGACAGGGATCTGGCAATCAGCCCCAGCATTTT; CDR3: CSVRQGSGNQPQHF; size: few; J: TRBJ1-5; V: TRBV20-1; D: TRBD1
DNA: TGTGCCAGCAGCCAGGGACAGTTTAATGAAAAACTGTTTTTT; CDR3: CASSQGQFNEKLFF; size: few; J: TRBJ1-4; V: TRBV7-9; D: TRBD1
DNA: TGTGCCAGCAGCACCGGGAGGGGAAAGGGCGAGCAGTACTTC; CDR3: CASSTGRGKGEQYF; size: -; J: TRBJ2-7; V: TRBV5-4; D: TRBD2
DNA: TGTGCCAGTAGGAGACGAGGGACAGGGGGCGCTGAGAACACTGAAGCTTTCTTT; CDR3: CASRRRGTGGAENTEAFF; size: medium-sized; J: TRBJ1-1; V: TRBV19; D: TRBD1
DNA: TGTGCCAGCTCACCACCGACCGAAAACAATGAGCAGTTCTTC; CDR3: CASSPPTENNEQFF; size: medium-sized; J: TRBJ2-1; V: TRBV18; D: -
DNA: TGTGCCAGCAGTCAGGCCCCAGGGGGCGGAAAAAGTAATTCACCCCTCCACTTT; CDR3: CASSQAPGGGKSNSPLHF; size: few; J: TRBJ1-6; V: TRBV6-5; D: TRBD1
DNA: TGTGCCAGCAGCCTAGGGACTGGAAACACCATATATTTT; CDR3: CASSLGTGNTIYF; size: medium-sized; J: TRBJ1-3; V: TRBV6-5; D: -
DNA: TGTGCCAGCAGCTTAACGTCCCCGGCCAACGTCCTGACTTTC; CDR3: CASSLTSPANVLTF; size: -; J: TRBJ2-6; V: TRBV11-2; D: -
DNA: TGCAGTGCTAGAGTGGCAGGGGTCCGCAATGAGCAGTTCTTC; CDR3: CSARVAGVRNEQFF; size: few; J: TRBJ2-1; V: TRBV20-1; D: -
DNA: TGTGCCAGCTCACAGGGGTACGGCGGGGAGCTGTTTTTT; CDR3: CASSQGYGGELFF; size: medium-sized; J: TRBJ2-2; V: TRBV18; D: -
DNA: TGTGCCAGCAGTTTATTTTGGGTACAGGCAATAAACACTGAAGCTTTCTTT; CDR3: CASSLFWVQAINTEAFF; size: -; J: TRBJ1-1; V: TRBV28; D: -
DNA: TGCAGTGCTAGTAGCGCGGGGGGGCCGACGGGGACCCAGTACTTC; CDR3: CSASSAGGPTGTQYF; size: -; J: TRBJ2-5; V: TRBV20-1; D: TRBD2
DNA: TGTGCCAGCGATGTAAGTGGGGGTTATAATTCACCCCTCCACTTT; CDR3: CASDVSGGYNSPLHF; size: large; J: TRBJ1-6; V: TRBV6-6; D: -
DNA: TGTGCCAGCAGTTACGGAGGAGAGACCCAGTACTTC; CDR3: CASSYGGETQYF; size: medium-sized; J: TRBJ2-5; V: TRBV6-5; D: -
DNA: TGTGCCAGCAGCTCAGTCCAGGGAGAGACTGAAGCTTTCTTT; CDR3: CASSSVQGETEAFF; size: -; J: TRBJ1-1; V: TRBV7-2; D: -
DNA: TGTGCCAGCAGTTCAGGGACAGCAGTTAACTATGGCTACACCTTC; CDR3: CASSSGTAVNYGYTF; size: -; J: TRBJ1-2; V: TRBV6-5; D: TRBD1
DNA: TGTGCCAGCGTTCCGGGGACTAGCGGGGGGTACAATGAGCAGTTCTTC; CDR3: CASVPGTSGGYNEQFF; size: -; J: TRBJ2-1; V: TRBV12-3/TRBV12-4; D: TRBD2
DNA: TGTGCCAGCAGTTTATCGGGGTTCCCTTATGGCTACACCTTC; CDR3: CASSLSGFPYGYTF; size: -; J: TRBJ1-2; V: TRBV12-3/TRBV12-4; D: -
DNA: TGTGCCGTCCATGAGGACAGGTCGAACACTGAAGCTTTCTTT; CDR3: CAVHEDRSNTEAFF; size: -; J: TRBJ1-1; V: TRBV5-4; D: TRBD1
DNA: TGTGCCAGCAGCTTCGAGGTACATGGCTACACCTTC; CDR3: CASSFEVHGYTF; size: -; J: TRBJ1-2; V: TRBV11-2; D: -
DNA: TGTGCCAGCAGCTTTAATTCAGGGATCGGCAATCAGCCCCAGCATTTT; CDR3: CASSFNSGIGNQPQHF; size: -; J: TRBJ1-5; V: TRBV5-5; D: -
DNA: TGTGCCAGTAGAGCTAGCGGGGCAGATACGCAGTATTTT; CDR3: CASRASGADTQYF; size: few; J: TRBJ2-3; V: TRBV19; D: TRBD2
DNA: TGCGCCAGCAGCTTGATATCGGCGGCCTCCTACGAGCAGTACTTC; CDR3: CASSLISAASYEQYF; size: -; J: TRBJ2-7; V: TRBV5-1; D: -
DNA: TGTGCCAGCAGCTCCGGAGGGCCTAGCGGGGGGACCCAGTACTTC; CDR3: CASSSGGPSGGTQYF; size: -; J: TRBJ2-5; V: TRBV7-9; D: TRBD2
DNA: TGTGCCAGTAGAGCGGGACAGCGGGGTAGCAATCAGCCCCAGCATTTT; CDR3: CASRAGQRGSNQPQHF; size: medium-sized; J: TRBJ1-5; V: TRBV19; D: TRBD1
DNA: TGTGCCAGCAGCACCTCTAGCGGTAGCCTCACAGATACGCAGTATTTT; CDR3: CASSTSSGSLTDTQYF; size: medium-sized; J: TRBJ2-3; V: TRBV5-4; D: TRBD2
DNA: TGTGCCAGCAATCTCGGGACAGCTTCTTACGAGCAGTACTTC; CDR3: CASNLGTASYEQYF; size: -; J: TRBJ2-7; V: TRBV6-5; D: TRBD1
DNA: TGTGCCAGCAACCTTATGACAGGCAGCCATGGCTACACCTTC; CDR3: CASNLMTGSHGYTF; size: few; J: TRBJ1-2; V: TRBV12-3/TRBV12-4; D: -
DNA: TGTGCCAGCAGTTTAGGACAAAGCTCCTACGAGCAGTACTTC; CDR3: CASSLGQSSYEQYF; size: medium-sized; J: TRBJ2-7; V: TRBV12-3/TRBV12-4; D: -